This T cell receptor beta chain was sequenced in a study of cytomegalovirus exposure and HLA in healthy donors. General study results and limits: In vitro testing confirmed three CMV-associated chains as specific for CMV antigens.

Primers for the PCR totalled 60 Vbeta and 13 Jbeta. Clones were read by immunoSEQ multiplex PCR, and TCRdb kept only the in-frame ones, dropping some. The profile shows about 190,000 clones, 82% of them singletons. About this clone: Its antigen is as yet unknown.

The sequence came from a woman aged 18-29 years in good health and CMV-seronegative. Material for sequencing was PBMCs.

Here the CDR3 DNA reads TGCAGCGCCGGGACAGGGTACTCTGGGGCCAACGTCCTGACTTTC. Its translation is CSAGTGYSGANVLTF. The chain combines TRBV29-1 with TRBJ2-6; 9 nucleotides match TRBD1. This CDR3 comprises 15 residues. Germline lookup yields CDR1 SQVTM and CDR2 ANQGSEA. After removal of 7 bases from V and 0 bases from J, the junction contained 4 bases not matched to a gene.